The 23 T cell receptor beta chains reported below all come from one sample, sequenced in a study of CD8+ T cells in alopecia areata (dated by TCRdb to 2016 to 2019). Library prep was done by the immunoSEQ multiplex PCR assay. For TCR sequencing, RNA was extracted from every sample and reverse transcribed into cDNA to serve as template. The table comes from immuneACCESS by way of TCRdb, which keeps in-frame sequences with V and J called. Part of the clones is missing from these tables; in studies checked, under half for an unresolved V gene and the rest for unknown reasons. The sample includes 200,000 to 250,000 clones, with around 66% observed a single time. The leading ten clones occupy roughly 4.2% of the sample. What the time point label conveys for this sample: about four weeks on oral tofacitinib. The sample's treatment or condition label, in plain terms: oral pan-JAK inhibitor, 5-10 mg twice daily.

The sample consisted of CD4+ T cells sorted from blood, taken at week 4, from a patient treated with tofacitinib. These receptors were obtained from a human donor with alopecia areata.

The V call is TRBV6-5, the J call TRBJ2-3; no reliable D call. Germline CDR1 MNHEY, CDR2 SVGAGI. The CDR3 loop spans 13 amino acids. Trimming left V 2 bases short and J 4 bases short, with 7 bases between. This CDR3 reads CASSYLGSDTQYF. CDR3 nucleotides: TGTGCCAGCAGTTACCTCGGGTCAGATACGCAGTATTTT.

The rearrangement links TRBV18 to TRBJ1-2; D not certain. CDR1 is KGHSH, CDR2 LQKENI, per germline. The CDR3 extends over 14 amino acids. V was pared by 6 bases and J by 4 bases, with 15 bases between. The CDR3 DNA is TGTGCCAGCTCGCCGGGCCCAGAAGCCTATGGCTACACCTTC. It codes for CASSPGPEAYGYTF.

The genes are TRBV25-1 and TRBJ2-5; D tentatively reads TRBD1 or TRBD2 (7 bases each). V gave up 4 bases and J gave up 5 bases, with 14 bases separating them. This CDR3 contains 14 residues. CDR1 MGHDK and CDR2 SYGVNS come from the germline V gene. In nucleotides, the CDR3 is TGTGCCAGCAGTGCCCAGGGGGGGGGTGAGACCCAGTACTTC. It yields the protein CASSAQGGGETQYF. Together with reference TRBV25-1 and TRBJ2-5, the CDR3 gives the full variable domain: EADIYQTPRYLVIGTGKKITLECSQTMGHDKMYWYQQDPGMELHLIHYSYGVNSTEKGDLSSESTVSRIRTEHFPLTLESARPSHTSQYLCASSAQGGGETQYFGPGTRLLVL.

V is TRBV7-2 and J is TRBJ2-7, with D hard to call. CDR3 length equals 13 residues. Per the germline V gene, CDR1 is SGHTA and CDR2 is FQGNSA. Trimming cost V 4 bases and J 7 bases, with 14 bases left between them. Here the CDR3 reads CASSWMEAGEQYF. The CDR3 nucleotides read TGTGCCAGCAGCTGGATGGAAGCCGGGGAGCAGTACTTC.

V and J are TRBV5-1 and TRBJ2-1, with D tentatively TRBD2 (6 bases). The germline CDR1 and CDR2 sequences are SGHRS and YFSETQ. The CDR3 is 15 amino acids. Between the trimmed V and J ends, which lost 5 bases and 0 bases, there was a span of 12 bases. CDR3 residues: CASRSGTSSYNEQFF. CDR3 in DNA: TGCGCCAGCAGATCCGGGACTTCCTCCTACAATGAGCAGTTCTTC.

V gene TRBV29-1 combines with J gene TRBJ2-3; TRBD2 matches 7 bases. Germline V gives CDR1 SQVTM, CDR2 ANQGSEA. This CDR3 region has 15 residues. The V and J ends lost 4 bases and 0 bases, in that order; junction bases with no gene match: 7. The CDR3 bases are TGCAGCGTTGGGGGACTTAGCGGGAGCACAGATACGCAGTATTTT. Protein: CSVGGLSGSTDTQYF.

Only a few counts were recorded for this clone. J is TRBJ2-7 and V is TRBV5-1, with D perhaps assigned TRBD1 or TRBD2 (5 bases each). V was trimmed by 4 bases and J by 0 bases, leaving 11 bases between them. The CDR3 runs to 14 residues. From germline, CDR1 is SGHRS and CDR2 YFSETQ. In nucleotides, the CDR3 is TGCGCCAGCAGCGGGGACGCAAGCTCCTACGAGCAGTACTTC. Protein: CASSGDASSYEQYF.

The CDR3 sequence: CASSGAGMNTEAFF. As DNA, the CDR3 is TGCGCCAGCAGCGGGGCGGGGATGAACACTGAAGCTTTCTTT. This sequence joins TRBV5-1 and TRBJ1-1, with a possible D match to TRBD1 (5 bases). The CDR3 sequence is 14 residues long. Trimming removed 4 bases at V and 0 bases at J, with 10 bases between. CDR1 and CDR2 (germline): SGHRS, YFSETQ.

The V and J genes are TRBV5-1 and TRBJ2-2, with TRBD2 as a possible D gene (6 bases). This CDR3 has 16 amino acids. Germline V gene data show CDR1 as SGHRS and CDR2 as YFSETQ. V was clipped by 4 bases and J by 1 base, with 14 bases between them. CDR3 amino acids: CASSGSGLQNTGELFF. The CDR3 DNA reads TGCGCCAGCAGCGGCTCGGGACTTCAGAACACCGGGGAGCTGTTTTTT.

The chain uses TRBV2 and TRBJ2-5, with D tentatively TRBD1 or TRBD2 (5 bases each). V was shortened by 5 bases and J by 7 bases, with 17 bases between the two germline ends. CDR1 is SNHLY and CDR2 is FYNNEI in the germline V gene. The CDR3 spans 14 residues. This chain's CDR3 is CASSPPGPSPTQYF. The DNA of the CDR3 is TGTGCCAGCAGTCCCCCGGGACCCTCCCCGACCCAGTACTTC.

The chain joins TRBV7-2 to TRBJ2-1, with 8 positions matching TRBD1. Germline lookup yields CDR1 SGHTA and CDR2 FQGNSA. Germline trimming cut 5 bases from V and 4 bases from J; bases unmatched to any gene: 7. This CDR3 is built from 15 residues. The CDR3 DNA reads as TGTGCCAGCAGCGCCCGACAGGGGTCATACAATGAGCAGTTCTTC. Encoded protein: CASSARQGSYNEQFF.

The CDR3 region has the DNA TGTGCCAGCAGCCCCTCCCAGGGGCGATTGAACACTGAAGCTTTCTTT. Encoded protein: CASSPSQGRLNTEAFF. V gene TRBV9 combines with J gene TRBJ1-1; tentatively, D is TRBD1 (6 bases). The CDR3 extends over 16 amino acids. Germline CDR1 SGDLS, CDR2 YYNGEE. V shed 4 bases and J shed 0 bases, with 16 bases lying between them.

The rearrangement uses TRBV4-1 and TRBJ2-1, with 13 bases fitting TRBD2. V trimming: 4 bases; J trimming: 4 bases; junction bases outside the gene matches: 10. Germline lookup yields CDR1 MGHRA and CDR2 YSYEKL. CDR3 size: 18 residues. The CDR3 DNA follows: TGCGCCAGCAGCCCCCCTATGGCGACTAGCGGGGGGTACAATGAGCAGTTCTTC. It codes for CASSPPMATSGGYNEQFF.

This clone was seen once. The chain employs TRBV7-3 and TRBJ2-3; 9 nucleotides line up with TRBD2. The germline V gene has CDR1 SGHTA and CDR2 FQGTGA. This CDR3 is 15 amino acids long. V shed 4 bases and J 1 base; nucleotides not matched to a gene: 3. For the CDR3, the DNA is TGTGCCAGCAGCTCGGGACTAGCCCGCACAGATACGCAGTATTTT. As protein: CASSSGLARTDTQYF.

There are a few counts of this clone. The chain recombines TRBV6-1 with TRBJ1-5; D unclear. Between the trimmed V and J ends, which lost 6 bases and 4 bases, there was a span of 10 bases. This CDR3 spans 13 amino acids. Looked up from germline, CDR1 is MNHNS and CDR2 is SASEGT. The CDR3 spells CASSSLTNQPQHF. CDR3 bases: TGTGCCAGCAGCAGTTTGACTAATCAGCCCCAGCATTTT.

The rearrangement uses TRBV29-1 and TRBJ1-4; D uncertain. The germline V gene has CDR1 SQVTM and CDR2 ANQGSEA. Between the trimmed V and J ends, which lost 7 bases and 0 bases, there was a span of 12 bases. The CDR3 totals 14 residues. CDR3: CSAESRATNEKLFF. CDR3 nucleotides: TGCAGCGCCGAATCTAGGGCAACTAATGAAAAACTGTTTTTT.

In DNA, the CDR3 is TGTGCCATCAGTGAGTCGAAGGGGAAACGGAGCAATCAGCCCCAGCATTTT. Amino acids: CAISESKGKRSNQPQHF. This chain joins TRBV10-3 and TRBJ1-5, with a weak D call TRBD1 (5 bases). Germline CDR1 and CDR2: ENHRY and SYGVKD. Trimming left V 0 bases short and J 1 base short, with 13 bases between. CDR3 length equals 17 residues.

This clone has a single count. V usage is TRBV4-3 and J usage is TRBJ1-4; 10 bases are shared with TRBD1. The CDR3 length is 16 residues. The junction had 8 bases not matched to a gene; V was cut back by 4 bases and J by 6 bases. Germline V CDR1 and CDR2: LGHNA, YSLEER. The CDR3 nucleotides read TGCGCCAGCAGCCGACACCCAGGGACAGGGGATGAAAAACTGTTTTTT. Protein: CASSRHPGTGDEKLFF.

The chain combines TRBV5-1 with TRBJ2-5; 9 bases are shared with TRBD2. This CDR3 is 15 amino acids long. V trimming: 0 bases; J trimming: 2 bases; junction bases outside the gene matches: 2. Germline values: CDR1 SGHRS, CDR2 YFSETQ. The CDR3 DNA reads TGCGCCAGCAGCTTGGGACTAGCGGTACAAGAGACCCAGTACTTC. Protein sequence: CASSLGLAVQETQYF.

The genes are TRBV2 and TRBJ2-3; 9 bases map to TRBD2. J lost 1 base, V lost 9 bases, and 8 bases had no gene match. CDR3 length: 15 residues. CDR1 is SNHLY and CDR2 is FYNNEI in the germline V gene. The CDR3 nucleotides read TGTGCCAGTGGGGCCCTAGCGGGGCGCACAGATACGCAGTATTTT. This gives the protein CASGALAGRTDTQYF.

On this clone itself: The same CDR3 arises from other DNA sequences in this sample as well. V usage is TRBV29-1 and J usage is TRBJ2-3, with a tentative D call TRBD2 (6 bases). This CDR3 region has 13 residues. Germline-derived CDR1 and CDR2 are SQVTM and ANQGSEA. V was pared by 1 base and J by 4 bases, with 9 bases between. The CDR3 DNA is TGCAGCGTTGAAGGGCCGGGGGCAGATACGCAGTATTTT. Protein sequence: CSVEGPGADTQYF.

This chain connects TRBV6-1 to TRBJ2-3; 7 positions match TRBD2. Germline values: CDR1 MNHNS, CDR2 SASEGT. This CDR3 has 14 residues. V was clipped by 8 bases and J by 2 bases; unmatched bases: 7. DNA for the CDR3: TGTGCCAGCCGGAGGGACTACTCCACAGATACGCAGTATTTT. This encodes CASRRDYSTDTQYF.

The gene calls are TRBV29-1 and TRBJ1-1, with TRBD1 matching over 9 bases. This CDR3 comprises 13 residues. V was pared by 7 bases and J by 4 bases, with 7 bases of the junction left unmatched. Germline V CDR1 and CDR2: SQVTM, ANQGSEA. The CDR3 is CSAWTGVSTEAFF. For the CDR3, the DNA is TGCAGCGCTTGGACAGGGGTTAGCACTGAAGCTTTCTTT.